Each of the 27 T cell receptor beta chains below was sequenced from the same sample in a study of cytomegalovirus exposure and HLA in healthy donors. It was with 60 Vbeta and 13 Jbeta primers that the PCR ran. The table came from immunoSEQ multiplex PCR; TCRdb's copy has only in-frame clones and leaves some out. The data show 100,000 to 150,000 clones, approximately 72% seen once. The specimen sequenced was PBMCs. These receptors were obtained from a human donor in good health.

This clone appeared a single time. This chain links TRBV7-6 with TRBJ2-3; the match to TRBD2 covers 7 bases. In germline, CDR1 is SGHVS, CDR2 FNYEAQ. The V gene end was trimmed by 5 bases and the J gene end by 7 bases; junction bases not matched to a gene: 6. The CDR3 sequence is 13 residues long. Written as DNA, the CDR3 is TGTGCCAGCAGCCCAGCGGGGACTTATACGCAGTATTTT. This gives the protein CASSPAGTYTQYF.

V usage is TRBV5-1 and J usage is TRBJ2-7; maybe TRBD1 (6 bases). Per germline, CDR1 SGHRS and CDR2 YFSETQ. Trimming took 0 bases from V and 6 from J, leaving 10 bases between them. CDR3 length: 13 residues. The CDR3 DNA reads as TGCGCCAGCAGCTTGGCTGGGACACGCGAGCAGTACTTC. It specifies CASSLAGTREQYF.

This chain joins TRBV19 and TRBJ1-2; the match to TRBD1 covers 7 bases. Losses at the gene ends were 5 bases for V and 7 bases for J; bases not matched to a gene: 19. CDR1 is LNHDA, CDR2 SQIVND, per germline (reference sequence). CDR3 length equals 17 residues. CDR3 amino acids: CASSPRDSIPPLGGYTF. CDR3 bases: TGTGCCAGTAGTCCAAGGGACAGCATCCCTCCTCTGGGTGGCTACACCTTC.

V usage is TRBV6-5 and J usage is TRBJ2-7; 7 nucleotides match TRBD2. With V trimmed by 2 bases and J by 8 bases, 12 bases remained unmatched. CDR1 MNHEY and CDR2 SVGAGI come from the germline V gene. The CDR3 runs to 15 residues. The CDR3 bases are TGTGCCAGCAGTTACGAAGGCGGGAGTTATGTAAAGCAGTACTTC. Its protein is CASSYEGGSYVKQYF.

This CDR3 reads CASSPEPGRAYGYTF. CDR3 coding DNA: TGTGCCAGCTCACCGGAGCCAGGGAGGGCCTATGGCTACACCTTC. The chain is built from TRBV18 and TRBJ1-2, with a weak D call TRBD1 (5 bases). V was trimmed by 3 bases and J by 4 bases, leaving 15 bases between them. CDR1 KGHSH and CDR2 LQKENI come from the germline V gene. This CDR3 is built from 15 residues. The whole variable domain, filled in from reference TRBV18 and TRBJ1-2, reads NAGVMQNPRHLVRRRGQEARLRCSPMKGHSHVYWYRQLPEEGLKFMVYLQKENIIDESGMPKERFSAEFPKEGPSILRIQQVVRGDSAAYFCASSPEPGRAYGYTFGSGTRLTVV.

The chain is built from TRBV6-5 and TRBJ2-1; 10 bases fit TRBD2. CDR3 length: 15 residues. V was pared by 11 bases and J by 9 bases, with 16 bases of the junction left unmatched. CDR1 is MNHEY, CDR2 SVGAGI, per germline. The CDR3 DNA reads as TGTGCCGCAGGGGGTGTCACTAGCGGGATCGGTGAGCAGTTCTTC. Translated, it gives CAAGGVTSGIGEQFF.

This CDR3 is CASSLGGRAGQPQHF. DNA for the CDR3: TGTGCCAGCAGCTTAGGGGGCAGGGCAGGGCAGCCCCAGCATTTT. The rearrangement links TRBV7-2 to TRBJ1-5, with D possibly matching TRBD1 (5 bases). CDR3 length: 15 residues. The V end was cut by 1 base, the J end by 7 bases, with 14 bases between. CDR1 and CDR2 (germline): SGHTA, FQGNSA.

This chain joins TRBV5-1 and TRBJ1-5, with no clear D. V lost 4 bases to trimming and J lost 6 bases, with 8 bases between them. CDR1 is SGHRS, CDR2 YFSETQ, per germline. The CDR3 is made up of 12 amino acids. As DNA, the CDR3 is TGCGCCAGCAGCAAGAAGCCTCAGCCCCAGCATTTT. This gives the protein CASSKKPQPQHF.

The chain employs TRBV19 and TRBJ1-2, with 7 positions matching TRBD1. V lost 6 bases, J lost 4 bases, and 14 bases stayed unmatched. CDR3 size: 16 residues. From germline, CDR1 is LNHDA and CDR2 SQIVND (reference sequence). The CDR3 loop reads CASRTTEGAWGYGYTF. CDR3 in DNA: TGTGCCAGTAGAACGACGGAGGGGGCATGGGGCTATGGCTACACCTTC.

V is TRBV7-9 and J is TRBJ1-2, with a tentative D call TRBD1 (5 bases). Trimming stripped 5 bases from V and 8 bases from J, with 12 bases between. Germline loops: CDR1 SEHNR, CDR2 FQNEAQ (reference sequence). The CDR3 totals 12 residues. DNA of the CDR3: TGTGCCAGCAGCCGCGGGACTAGGGGCTACACCTTC. Translation gives CASSRGTRGYTF.

This clone was detected only a few times. CDR3 sequence: CASSPGVGDTQYF. CDR3 nucleotide sequence: TGTGCCAGCAGTCCCGGGGTGGGAGATACGCAGTATTTT. V gene TRBV2 combines with J gene TRBJ2-3, with a weak D call TRBD2 (5 bases). In germline, CDR1 is SNHLY, CDR2 FYNNEI. The CDR3 runs to 13 residues. V was clipped by 5 bases and J by 5 bases, with 11 bases between them.

The chain couples TRBV9 to TRBJ2-2, with TRBD1 matching over 8 bases. This CDR3 comprises 17 residues. V shed 4 bases and J 2 bases; nucleotides not matched to a gene: 10. The germline V gene has CDR1 SGDLS and CDR2 YYNGEE. The CDR3 DNA reads TGTGCCAGCAGCTTCCCCCGGGACAGGACTAACACCGGGGAGCTGTTTTTT. Its protein is CASSFPRDRTNTGELFF.

The chain joins TRBV7-2 to TRBJ2-3, with 13 bases aligning to TRBD2. This CDR3 has 17 residues. V dropped 2 bases and J dropped 0; count of bases not matched to a gene: 2. The germline V gene has CDR1 SGHTA and CDR2 FQGNSA. CDR3 sequence reads: CASSLMGLAGSTDTQYF. The DNA for the CDR3 is TGTGCCAGCAGCTTAATGGGACTAGCGGGGAGCACAGATACGCAGTATTTT.

This clone was observed a few times. The V call is TRBV7-2, the J call TRBJ2-3; 9 bases are a match to TRBD2. V dropped 1 base and J dropped 1; count of bases not matched to a gene: 3. The CDR3 extends over 16 amino acids. CDR1 and CDR2 (germline): SGHTA, FQGNSA. The CDR3 loop is CASSLVGGGGTDTQYF. The CDR3 DNA is TGTGCCAGCAGCTTAGTTGGCGGGGGGGGCACAGATACGCAGTATTTT.

V gene TRBV5-4 combines with J gene TRBJ2-7; weak D call: TRBD2 (5 bases). The CDR3 spans 15 residues. The V and J ends lost 0 bases and 0 bases respectively, with 10 bases between them. Germline V gene data show CDR1 as SGHNT and CDR2 as YYREEE (reference sequence). The CDR3 region has the DNA TGTGCCAGCAGCTTGGGGGATCGGGACTCCTACGAGCAGTACTTC. Its translation: CASSLGDRDSYEQYF.

Only a few counts were recorded for this clone. The chain couples TRBV27 to TRBJ2-5, with unresolved D. The DNA end is a closer match to TRBJ2-7, so the J assignment may be wrong. CDR3 length: 12 residues. Germline V lookup: CDR1 MNHEY, CDR2 SMNVEV (reference sequence). The CDR3 region is CASSSNRYEQYF. CDR3 in DNA: TGTGCCAGCAGTTCAAATCGCTACGAGCAGTACTTC.

This chain links TRBV5-1 with TRBJ2-5; 9 nucleotides match TRBD2. Germline assignment: CDR1 SGHRS and CDR2 YFSETQ. V lost 0 bases, J lost 2 bases, and 8 bases stayed unmatched. The CDR3 has 17 residues. Written as DNA, the CDR3 is TGCGCCAGCAGCTTGGATGCGGGGGGGCGGGGACAAGAGACCCAGTACTTC. This codes for CASSLDAGGRGQETQYF.

V gene TRBV29-1 combines with J gene TRBJ1-2; D might be TRBD1 (6 bases). There are 15 residues in the CDR3. CDR1 is SQVTM and CDR2 is ANQGSEA in the germline V gene. Trimming shortened V by 2 bases and J by 7 bases, and 20 bases separated the two germline ends. CDR3 DNA sequence: TGCAGCGTTGAAATGTCCCAGGGGCGATTTTCTGGCTACACCTTC. It encodes CSVEMSQGRFSGYTF.

This chain links TRBV6-6 with TRBJ2-3; tentative D call: TRBD1 (6 bases). Trimming took off 6 bases at V and 4 bases at J, with 11 bases between the two ends. Germline CDR1 reads MNHNY; CDR2 reads SVGAGI (reference sequence). The CDR3 spans 13 residues. CDR3 residues: CASRLTGPDTQYF. The CDR3 DNA is TGTGCCAGCAGATTAACAGGGCCAGATACGCAGTATTTT.

The chain has TRBV9 and TRBJ2-1; a weak D match, TRBD2 (5 bases). CDR1 and CDR2 from the germline V gene are SGDLS and YYNGEE. V was clipped by 0 bases and J by 0 bases, with 7 bases between them. The CDR3 runs 15 residues. CDR3 sequence: CASSVGAGSYNEQFF. In DNA, the CDR3 is TGTGCCAGCAGCGTAGGCGCGGGCTCCTACAATGAGCAGTTCTTC.

This clone turned up a few times. This sequence joins TRBV5-6 and TRBJ2-3; unclear D gene. Trimming took 6 bases from V and 2 from J, leaving 10 bases between them. CDR1 SGHDT and CDR2 YYEEEE come from the germline V gene. The CDR3 sequence is 13 residues long. DNA of the CDR3: TGTGCCAGCATGAGCACCAACACAGATACGCAGTATTTT. This encodes CASMSTNTDTQYF.

Comment on this clone: A junction boundary mismatches the germline segment, possibly from a read error. CDR3 in amino acids: CSSSLVLAGGSPIWNEQFF. CDR3 bases: TGTTCCAGCAGCTTAGTCCTAGCGGGAGGCTCCCCGATCTGGAATGAGCAGTTCTTC. The rearrangement joins TRBV7-9 to TRBJ2-1; 11 bases match TRBD2. The V gene's germline CDR1 is SEHNR and CDR2 FQNEAQ (reference sequence). The CDR3 is 19 residues long.

The chain combines TRBV19 with TRBJ2-7; the D gene is possibly TRBD1 (5 bases). V was trimmed by 3 bases and J by 6 bases, leaving 21 bases between them. The germline V gene encodes CDR1 LNHDA and CDR2 SQIVND (reference sequence). The CDR3 consists of 16 residues. CDR3 residues: CASSIRSRAGKAEQYF. The CDR3 DNA reads as TGTGCCAGTAGTATTAGGAGTAGGGCAGGGAAAGCCGAGCAGTACTTC.

The genes are TRBV4-2 and TRBJ1-3, with a possible D match to TRBD1 (5 bases). The CDR3 sequence is 15 residues long. Germline loops: CDR1 LGHNA, CDR2 YNFKEQ. Trimming removed 3 bases from V and 0 bases from J, with 9 bases in between. In DNA form, the CDR3 reads TGTGCCAGCAGCCAGATGACAGCCTCTGGAAACACCATATATTTT. Translation: CASSQMTASGNTIYF.

V gene TRBV7-3 combines with J gene TRBJ2-5, with 9 nucleotides matching TRBD2. The V segment lost 5 bases and the J segment 5 bases; nucleotides outside the gene matches: 9. From germline, CDR1 is SGHTA and CDR2 FQGTGA. The CDR3 is 15 amino acids. CDR3 nucleotide sequence: TGTGCCAGCAGCAAAAAGACTAGCGGTCAGGAGACCCAGTACTTC. Protein sequence: CASSKKTSGQETQYF.

This clone was seen only once. This sequence joins TRBV29-1 and TRBJ2-7; 11 bases match TRBD2. V lost 8 bases to trimming and J lost 7 bases; unmatched junction nucleotides: 10. The CDR3 covers 13 residues. The germline gives CDR1 SQVTM, CDR2 ANQGSEA. The CDR3 bases are TGCAGCACTTCTAGCGGGAGGCCCTGGGAGCAGTACTTC. It yields the protein CSTSSGRPWEQYF.

Comment on this clone: This CDR3 is also generated by other DNA sequences in the sample. The J gene is TRBJ2-7, the V gene TRBV9, with 8 bases that match TRBD1. CDR3 size: 15 residues. The germline CDR1 and CDR2 sequences are SGDLS and YYNGEE. V was clipped by 0 bases and J by 2 bases; unmatched bases: 4. This CDR3 reads CASSVGGTGAYEQYF. The CDR3 coding sequence is TGTGCCAGCAGCGTAGGAGGGACAGGAGCCTACGAGCAGTACTTC.